This T cell receptor (beta chain) was retrieved from a study of OX40 agonist ivuxolimab in advanced cancers. Here immunoSEQ multiplex PCR was the method, and the copy in TCRdb shows in-frame clones only, minus some. The top ten hold less than 3.5% of the sample, which has tens of thousands of clones, approximately 88% seen once. V gave up 3 bases and J gave up 5 bases, with 16 bases separating them. CDR3 length equals 15 residues. Germline V gene sequence: CDR1 MNHEY, CDR2 SMNVEV (reference sequence). The receptor was derived from an adult with an advanced solid tumor such as melanoma, head and neck, liver or kidney cancer. V is TRBV27 and J is TRBJ1-2; D perhaps matches TRBD1 (6 bases). Sample: CD4+ or CD8+ T cells sorted from blood, taken in a trial of the OX40 agonist ivuxolimab. As DNA, the CDR3 is TGTGCCAGCAGTTTCTTAGATCAGGGGTTTTATGGCTACACCTTC. It is translated as CASSFLDQGFYGYTF.